The clone carrying this T cell receptor (beta chain) came up many times. Its target is not known. The data stem from a study of CD8 T cells in ankylosing spondylitis. Study results and limitations: In ankylosing spondylitis blood, a motif of seven to nine highly homologous TCR beta variants appeared characteristic. Reports of some motif variants in reactive arthritis synovial fluid and blood predate this one. Reports say disease-linked clones showed up significantly more in matched ankylosing spondylitis synovial fluid.

The CDR3 is made up of 15 amino acids. The V gene's germline CDR1 is DFQATT and CDR2 SNEGSKA (reference sequence). Trimming took off 6 bases at V and 0 bases at J, with 17 bases between the two ends. Generation of TCR beta libraries employed quantitative 5'-RACE incorporating molecular barcodes. TCRdb recomputed calls from the 5' RACE reads with MiXCR, one row per CDR3 protein. The repertoire consists of 100,000 to 150,000 distinct CDR3 sequences, with about an eighth occurring once and the leading ten covering roughly 4%. V and J are TRBV20-1 and TRBJ1-1; D might be TRBD1 (6 bases). This receptor was taken from a female donor with ankylosing spondylitis or in good health (not recorded which). The sequenced material came from blood, either unsorted or a sorted T cell fraction (not recorded which). CDR3 residues: CSAAPRGYMNTEAFF. In DNA, the CDR3 is TGCAGTGCAGCCCCCAGGGGATACATGAACACTGAAGCTTTCTTT.